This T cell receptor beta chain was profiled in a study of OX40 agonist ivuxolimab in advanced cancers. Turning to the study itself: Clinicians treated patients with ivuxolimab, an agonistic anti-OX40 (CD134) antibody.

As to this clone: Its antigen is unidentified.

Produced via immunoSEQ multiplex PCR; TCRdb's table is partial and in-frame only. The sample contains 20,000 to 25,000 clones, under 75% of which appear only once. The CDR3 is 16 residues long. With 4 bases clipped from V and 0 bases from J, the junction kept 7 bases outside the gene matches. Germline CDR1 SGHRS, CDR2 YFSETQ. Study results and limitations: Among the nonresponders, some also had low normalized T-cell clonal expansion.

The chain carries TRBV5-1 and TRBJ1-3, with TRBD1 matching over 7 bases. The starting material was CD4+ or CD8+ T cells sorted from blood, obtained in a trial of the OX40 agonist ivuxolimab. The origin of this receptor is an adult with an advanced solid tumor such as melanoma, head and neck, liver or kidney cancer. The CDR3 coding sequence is TGCGCCAGCAGCCCGACAGGGCTTAGCTCTGGAAACACCATATATTTT. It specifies CASSPTGLSSGNTIYF.